This T cell receptor beta chain was found in a study of blood T cell repertoires in COVID-19. Across the whole study: The origin of the acute and convalescent COVID-19 samples was the United States, Italy and Spain.

TCRdb keeps only in-frame clones here, not all; method: immunoSEQ multiplex PCR. This sample yields about 300,000 clones, of which about nine tenths are seen a single time; 3.5% to 4.5% belongs to the top ten. Across about two dozen US areas, participants ranged in age from about 18 to 100 years. Recovered Cohort 3 donors showed two negative PCRs, clearance, or symptom resolution. The CDR3 sequence is 15 residues long. Trimming took 10 bases from V and 3 from J, leaving 19 bases between them. In germline, CDR1 is MDHEN, CDR2 SYDVKM. The sequencing input was PBMCs or T cells enriched from blood (not recorded which). The clonotype was recovered from a man aged 30 to 39 who had recovered from COVID-19. The chain employs TRBV28 and TRBJ2-4, with D possibly TRBD2 on 6 matching bases. The CDR3 DNA is TGTGCCATTACCGCCGGGGGATACGTCAAAAACATTCAGTACTTC. Its protein product is CAITAGGYVKNIQYF.